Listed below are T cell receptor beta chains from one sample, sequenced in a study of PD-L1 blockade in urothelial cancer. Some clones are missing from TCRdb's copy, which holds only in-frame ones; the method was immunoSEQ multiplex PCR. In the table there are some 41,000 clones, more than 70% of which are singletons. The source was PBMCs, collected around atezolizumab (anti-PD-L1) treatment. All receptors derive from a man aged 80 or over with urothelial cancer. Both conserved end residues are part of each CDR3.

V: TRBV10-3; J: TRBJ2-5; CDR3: CAIAGTGGRETQYF
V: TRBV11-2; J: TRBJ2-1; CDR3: CASSTTSPDNEQFF
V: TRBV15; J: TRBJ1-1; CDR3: CATSRERDGEAFF
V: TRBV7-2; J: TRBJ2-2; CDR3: CASSFPGTGAAGNTGELFF
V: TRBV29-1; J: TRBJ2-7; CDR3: CSVWGASYEQYF
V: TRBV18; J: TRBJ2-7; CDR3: CASSPGLAGTYEQYF
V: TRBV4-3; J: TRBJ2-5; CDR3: CASSLLGVETQYF
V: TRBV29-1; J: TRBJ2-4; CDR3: CSVQTSAPAKNIQYF
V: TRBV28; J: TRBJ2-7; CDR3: CASSPGTASYEQYF
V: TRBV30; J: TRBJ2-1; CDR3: CACLLGYNEQFF
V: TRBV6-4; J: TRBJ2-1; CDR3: CASSTGLAGEQFF
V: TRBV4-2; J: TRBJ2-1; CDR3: CASSASLAGGHNEQFF
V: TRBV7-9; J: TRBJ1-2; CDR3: CASSLGRDGYTF
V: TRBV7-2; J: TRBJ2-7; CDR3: CASSPRVAGGGSYEQYF
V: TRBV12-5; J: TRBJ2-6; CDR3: CASGLTSSSLGANVLTF
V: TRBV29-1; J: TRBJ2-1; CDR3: CSVEDPGLAVNEQFF
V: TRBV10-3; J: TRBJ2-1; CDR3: CAISESAGGIFF
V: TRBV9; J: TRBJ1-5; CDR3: CASGGWRQPQHF
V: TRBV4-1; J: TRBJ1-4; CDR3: CASSPRTQGQTFF
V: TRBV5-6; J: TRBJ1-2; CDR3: CASSGGGRGYGYTF
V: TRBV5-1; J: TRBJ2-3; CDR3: CASSLGGAGSTDTQYF
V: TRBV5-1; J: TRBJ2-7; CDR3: CASSLGQGGGEQYF
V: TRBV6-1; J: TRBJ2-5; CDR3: CASTPGETQYF
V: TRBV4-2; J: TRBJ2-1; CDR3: CASSQGGQGGLAGGSVDEQFF
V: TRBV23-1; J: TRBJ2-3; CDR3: CASSFAVPHPDTQYF
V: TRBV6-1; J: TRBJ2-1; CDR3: CASSGSGSSYNEQFF